Listed below are T cell receptor beta chains from one sample, sequenced in a study of T cell repertoires in cytomegalovirus infection. TCRdb re-called the reads through MiXCR, storing one row per CDR3 protein. The table lists roughly 920,000 distinct CDR3 sequences, approximately 31% of them singletons. These receptors' antigens are unknown. The sample consisted of cultured CD8+ T cells from PBMCs, taken from culture after CMV antigen stimulation. These receptors originate from a human donor in good health (CMV status not recorded). Some clones in this sample may be carry-over from other donors' samples. The CDR3 runs from the conserved cysteine through the conserved F or W. D genes are given only for firm matches. The listing skips clone size in some rows; elsewhere it reads once, few, many or a size class.

abundance	v_gene	j_gene	d_gene	CDR3aa	CDR3nt
many	TRBV12-3/TRBV12-4	TRBJ1-2	TRBD1	CASSRQGFEDGYTF	TGTGCCAGCAGCCGACAGGGGTTCGAGGATGGCTACACCTTC
-	TRBV3-1	TRBJ2-3	-	CASSPREGRGGDTQYF	TGTGCCAGCAGCCCCCGCGAGGGGCGGGGAGGTGATACGCAGTATTTT
-	TRBV7-9	TRBJ1-1	-	CASSLAGGDAFF	TGTGCCAGCAGCTTAGCCGGGGGGGACGCTTTCTTT
many	TRBV6-6	TRBJ2-1	TRBD1	CASSRDRGYNEQFF	TGTGCCAGCAGCAGGGACAGGGGGTACAATGAGCAGTTCTTC
-	TRBV6-2/TRBV6-3	TRBJ1-1	-	CASNQGNLEAFF	TGTGCCAGCAACCAGGGCAACCTTGAAGCTTTCTTT
few	TRBV15	TRBJ2-2	-	CATSGRDGNTGELFF	TGTGCCACCAGCGGACGGGACGGTAACACCGGGGAGCTGTTTTTT
-	TRBV7-8	TRBJ2-1	-	CASSSYSEQFF	TGTGCCAGCAGCTCGTACAGTGAGCAGTTCTTC
few	TRBV6-1	TRBJ1-1	-	CASSEASWTAAEAFF	TGTGCCAGCAGTGAAGCCTCCTGGACAGCGGCTGAAGCTTTCTTT
many	TRBV7-9	TRBJ1-5	-	CASSLVGLDQPQHF	TGTGCCAGCAGCTTAGTTGGTCTGGATCAGCCCCAGCATTTT
-	TRBV29-1	TRBJ1-2	TRBD1	CSATGEYGYTF	TGCAGTGCTACAGGGGAGTATGGCTACACCTTC
-	TRBV5-3	TRBJ1-5	-	CASSLRLNQPQHF	TGTGCCAGCAGCTTACGACTCAATCAGCCCCAGCATTTT
few	TRBV3-1	TRBJ1-1	-	CASSPRGSHVGAFF	TGTGCCAGCAGCCCAAGAGGCAGCCATGTCGGAGCTTTCTTT
many	TRBV6-1	TRBJ1-2	TRBD1	CASSDLLGTAYGYTF	TGTGCCAGCAGTGACCTTCTCGGGACAGCATATGGCTACACCTTC
few	TRBV6-1	TRBJ2-7	TRBD1	CASRDISGTGKKFSISYEQYF	TGTGCCAGCAGGGATATTTCCGGGACAGGGAAGAAATTCAGCATATCCTACGAGCAGTACTTC
few	TRBV7-9	TRBJ2-3	-	CASSPASGTDTQYF	TGTGCCAGCAGCCCCGCCTCGGGAACAGATACGCAGTATTTT
few	TRBV4-3	TRBJ2-1	TRBD2	CASSPHSGVRYNEQFF	TGCGCCAGCAGCCCCCATAGCGGGGTAAGGTACAATGAGCAGTTCTTC
few	TRBV4-2	TRBJ2-5	TRBD2	CASSQSIWTSGEETQYF	TGTGCCAGCAGCCAATCCATTTGGACTAGCGGGGAAGAGACCCAGTACTTC
-	TRBV9	TRBJ2-1	TRBD1	CASSEDREVDEQFF	TGTGCCAGCAGCGAGGACAGGGAAGTGGATGAGCAGTTCTTC
-	TRBV27	TRBJ1-6	-	CASSPQLDNSPLHF	TGTGCCAGCAGTCCACAATTGGATAATTCACCCCTCCACTTT
-	TRBV20-1	TRBJ2-7	TRBD2	CSASGGTLPHEQYF	TGCAGTGCTAGCGGGGGGACCTTACCCCACGAGCAGTACTTC
-	TRBV15	TRBJ1-5	-	CATSREGADQPQHF	TGTGCCACCAGCAGAGAAGGGGCTGATCAGCCCCAGCATTTT
-	TRBV2	TRBJ1-3	TRBD1	CASSAQDRGIGSGNTIYF	TGTGCCAGCAGTGCCCAGGACAGGGGGATCGGCTCTGGAAACACCATATATTTT
few	TRBV7-9	TRBJ2-7	-	CASSHPTARGYEQYF	TGTGCCAGCAGCCATCCCACGGCCAGGGGCTACGAGCAGTACTTC
-	TRBV6-1	TRBJ2-5	-	CASSAGGGSPLETQYF	TGTGCCAGCAGTGCTGGGGGGGGCAGCCCTTTGGAGACCCAGTACTTC
few	TRBV5-1	TRBJ2-7	-	CASSLAPGRYEQYF	TGCGCCAGCAGCTTGGCACCAGGGAGATACGAGCAGTACTTC
-	TRBV27	TRBJ1-1	-	CASSPSSGEMNTEAFF	TGTGCCAGCAGTCCAAGTTCCGGCGAAATGAACACTGAAGCTTTCTTT
few	TRBV6-2/TRBV6-3	TRBJ2-1	TRBD1	CASSLTGGFIYNEQFF	TGTGCCAGCAGTCTGACAGGGGGATTTATATACAATGAGCAGTTCTTC
-	TRBV12-5	TRBJ2-1	-	CASGFLGNEQFF	TGTGCTAGTGGTTTTCTGGGAAACGAGCAGTTCTTC
-	TRBV7-2	TRBJ2-2	TRBD2	CASSLSWRGVNTGELFF	TGTGCCAGCAGCTTAAGTTGGCGGGGGGTTAACACCGGGGAGCTGTTTTTT
many	TRBV12-5	TRBJ1-1	-	CASGSPSSQYTEAFF	TGTGCTAGTGGTTCGCCCAGTTCGCAGTACACTGAAGCTTTCTTT
few	TRBV28	TRBJ1-2	-	CASSQKGVRRSGYTF	TGTGCCAGCAGCCAGAAGGGTGTCAGGAGATCTGGCTACACCTTC
-	TRBV7-8	TRBJ2-7	TRBD1	CASSLRSGQGPYEQYF	TGTGCCAGCAGCTTAAGAAGCGGACAGGGGCCCTACGAGCAGTACTTC
few	TRBV2	TRBJ2-2	TRBD2	CASRILAGPTGGELFF	TGTGCCAGCAGAATCCTAGCGGGGCCTACCGGCGGGGAGCTGTTTTTT
few	TRBV27	TRBJ1-4	TRBD1	CASSWTGSEKLFF	TGTGCCAGCAGCTGGACAGGGAGTGAAAAACTGTTTTTT
-	TRBV19	TRBJ2-1	TRBD1	CASSIWTGENEQFF	TGTGCCAGTAGTATCTGGACAGGGGAGAATGAGCAGTTCTTC